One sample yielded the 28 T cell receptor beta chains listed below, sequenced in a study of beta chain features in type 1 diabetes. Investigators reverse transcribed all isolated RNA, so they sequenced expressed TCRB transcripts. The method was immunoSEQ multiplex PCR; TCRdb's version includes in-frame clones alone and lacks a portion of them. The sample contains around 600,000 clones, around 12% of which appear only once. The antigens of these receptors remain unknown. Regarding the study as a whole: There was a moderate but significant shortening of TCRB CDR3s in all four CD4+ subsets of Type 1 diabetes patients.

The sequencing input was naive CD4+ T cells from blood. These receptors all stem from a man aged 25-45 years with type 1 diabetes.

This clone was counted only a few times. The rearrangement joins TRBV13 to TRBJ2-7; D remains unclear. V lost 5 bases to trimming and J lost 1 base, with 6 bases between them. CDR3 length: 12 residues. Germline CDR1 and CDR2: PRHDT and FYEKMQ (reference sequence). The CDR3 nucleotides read TGTGCCAGCAGCCCCCTGTCCTACGAGCAGTACTTC. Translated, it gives CASSPLSYEQYF.

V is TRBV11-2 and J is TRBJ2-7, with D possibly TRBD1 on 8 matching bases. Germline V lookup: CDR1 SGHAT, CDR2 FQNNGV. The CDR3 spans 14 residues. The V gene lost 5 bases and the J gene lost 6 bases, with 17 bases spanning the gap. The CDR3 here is CASSPPGGQAEQYF. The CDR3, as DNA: TGTGCCAGCAGCCCACCGGGGGGACAGGCCGAGCAGTACTTC.

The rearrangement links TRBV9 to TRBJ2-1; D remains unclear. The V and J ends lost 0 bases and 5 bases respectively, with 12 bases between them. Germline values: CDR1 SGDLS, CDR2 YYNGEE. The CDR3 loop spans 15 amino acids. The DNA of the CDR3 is TGTGCCAGCAGCGTAGGACCGACCGCGGACAATGAGCAGTTCTTC. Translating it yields CASSVGPTADNEQFF.

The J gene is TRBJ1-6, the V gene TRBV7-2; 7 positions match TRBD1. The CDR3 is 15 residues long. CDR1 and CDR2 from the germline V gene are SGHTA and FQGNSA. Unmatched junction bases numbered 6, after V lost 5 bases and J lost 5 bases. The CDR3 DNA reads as TGTGCCAGCAGCGGGACGGGGACAGATAATTCACCCCTCCACTTT. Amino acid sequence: CASSGTGTDNSPLHF.

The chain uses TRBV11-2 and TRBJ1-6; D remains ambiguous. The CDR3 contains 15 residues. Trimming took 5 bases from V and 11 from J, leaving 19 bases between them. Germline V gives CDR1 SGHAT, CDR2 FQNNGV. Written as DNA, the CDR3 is TGTGCCAGCAGCCCATGGGCAGCCGTAGAGACACCCCTCCACTTT. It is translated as CASSPWAAVETPLHF.

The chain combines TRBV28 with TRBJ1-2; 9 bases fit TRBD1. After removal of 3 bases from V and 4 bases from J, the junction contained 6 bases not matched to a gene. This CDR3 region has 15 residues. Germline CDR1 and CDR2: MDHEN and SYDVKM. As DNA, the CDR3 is TGTGCCAGCAGTTTTACGGGACAGGGTATCTATGGCTACACCTTC. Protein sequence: CASSFTGQGIYGYTF.

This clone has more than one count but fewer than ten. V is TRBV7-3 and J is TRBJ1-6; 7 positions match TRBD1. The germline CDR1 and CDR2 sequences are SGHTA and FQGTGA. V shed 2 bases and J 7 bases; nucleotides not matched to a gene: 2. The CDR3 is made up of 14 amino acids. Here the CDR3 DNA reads TGTGCCAGCAGCTTAGGGACAGCAAATTCACCCCTCCACTTT. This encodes CASSLGTANSPLHF.

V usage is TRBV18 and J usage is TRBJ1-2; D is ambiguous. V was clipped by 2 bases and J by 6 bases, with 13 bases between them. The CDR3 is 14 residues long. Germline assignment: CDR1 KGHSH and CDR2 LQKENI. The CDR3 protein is CASSPGLSVDGYTF. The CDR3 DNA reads TGTGCCAGCTCACCAGGGTTAAGTGTGGATGGCTACACCTTC.

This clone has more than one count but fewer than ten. This CDR3 is CASTAVAANYGYTF. In DNA form, the CDR3 reads TGTGCCAGCACCGCGGTCGCAGCTAACTATGGCTACACCTTC. This chain uses TRBV28 with TRBJ1-2; D gene ambiguous. V was shortened by 7 bases and J by 0 bases, with 12 bases between the two germline ends. This CDR3 contains 14 residues. CDR1 and CDR2 from the germline V gene are MDHEN and SYDVKM.

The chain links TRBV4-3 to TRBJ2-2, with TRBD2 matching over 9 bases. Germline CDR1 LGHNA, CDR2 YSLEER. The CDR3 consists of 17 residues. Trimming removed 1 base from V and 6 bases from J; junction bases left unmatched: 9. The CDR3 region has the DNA TGCGCCAGCAGCCAAGTCCCAGCGGGGGGCGAGGCCGGGGAGCTGTTTTTT. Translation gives CASSQVPAGGEAGELFF.

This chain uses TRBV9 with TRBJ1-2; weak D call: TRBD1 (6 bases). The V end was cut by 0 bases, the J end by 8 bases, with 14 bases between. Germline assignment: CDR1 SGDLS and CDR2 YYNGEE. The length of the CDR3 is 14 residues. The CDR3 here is CASSVVGRGAGYTF. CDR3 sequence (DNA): TGTGCCAGCAGCGTAGTGGGCAGGGGCGCCGGCTACACCTTC.

The CDR3 coding sequence is TGTGCCAGCAGTTCTAGTCGGGTTGAACTGTTTTTT. This codes for CASSSSRVELFF. The chain combines TRBV11-2 with TRBJ1-4, with unresolved D. CDR3 length: 12 residues. The V gene lost 6 bases and the J gene lost 12 bases, with 14 bases spanning the gap. Germline V gene lookup returns CDR1 SGHAT and CDR2 FQNNGV.

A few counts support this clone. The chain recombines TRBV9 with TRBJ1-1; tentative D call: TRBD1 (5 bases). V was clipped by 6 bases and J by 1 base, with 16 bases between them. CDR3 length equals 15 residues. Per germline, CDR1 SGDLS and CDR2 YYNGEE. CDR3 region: CASTPQVGTNTEAFF. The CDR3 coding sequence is TGTGCCAGCACCCCCCAAGTTGGGACGAACACTGAAGCTTTCTTT. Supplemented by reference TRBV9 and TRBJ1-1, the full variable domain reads DSGVTQTPKHLITATGQRVTLRCSPRSGDLSVYWYQQSLDQGLQFLIQYYNGEERAKGNILERFSAQQFPDLHSELNLSSLELGDSALYFCASTPQVGTNTEAFFGQGTRLTVV.

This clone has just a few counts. Here the CDR3 DNA reads TGTGCCAGCAGTTTATTACCACAGGGGGAATCCAACGAGCAGTACTTC. Translation: CASSLLPQGESNEQYF. The gene calls are TRBV27 and TRBJ2-7, with 8 bases that match TRBD1. Trimming removed 1 base from V and 5 bases from J; junction bases left unmatched: 10. Germline-derived CDR1 and CDR2 are MNHEY and SMNVEV (reference sequence). This CDR3 has 16 amino acids.

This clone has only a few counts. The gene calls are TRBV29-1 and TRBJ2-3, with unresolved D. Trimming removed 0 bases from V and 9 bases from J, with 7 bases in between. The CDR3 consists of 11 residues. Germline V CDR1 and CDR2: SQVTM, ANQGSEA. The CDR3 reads CSVEEARTQYF. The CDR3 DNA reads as TGCAGCGTTGAAGAGGCCCGCACGCAGTATTTT.

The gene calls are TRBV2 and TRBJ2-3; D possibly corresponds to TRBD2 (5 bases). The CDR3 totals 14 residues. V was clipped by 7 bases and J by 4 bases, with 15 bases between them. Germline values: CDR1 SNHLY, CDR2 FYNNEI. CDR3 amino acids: CASKGLRGADTQYF. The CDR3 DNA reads TGTGCCAGCAAAGGGCTCCGGGGTGCAGATACGCAGTATTTT.

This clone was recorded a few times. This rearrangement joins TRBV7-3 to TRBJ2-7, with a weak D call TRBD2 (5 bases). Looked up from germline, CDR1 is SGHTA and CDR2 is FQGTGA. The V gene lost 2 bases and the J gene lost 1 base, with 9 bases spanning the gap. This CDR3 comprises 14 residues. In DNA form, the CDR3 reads TGTGCCAGCAGCTTATACGGGGTTTCCTACGAGCAGTACTTC. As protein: CASSLYGVSYEQYF.

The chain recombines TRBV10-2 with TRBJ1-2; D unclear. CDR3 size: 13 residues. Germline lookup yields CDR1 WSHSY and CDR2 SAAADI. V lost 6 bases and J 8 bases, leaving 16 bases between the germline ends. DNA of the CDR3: TGCGCCAGCAGACCAACAGACATCTCAGGCTACACCTTC. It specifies CASRPTDISGYTF.

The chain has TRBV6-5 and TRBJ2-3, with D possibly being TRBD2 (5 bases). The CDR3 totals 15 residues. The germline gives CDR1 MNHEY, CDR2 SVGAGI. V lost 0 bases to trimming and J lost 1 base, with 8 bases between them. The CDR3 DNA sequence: TGTGCCAGCAGTTACTCGTGGCGGGGCACAGATACGCAGTATTTT. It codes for CASSYSWRGTDTQYF.

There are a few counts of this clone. The CDR3 DNA follows: TGTGCCAGCAGCCAAGGGGGACATATCACAGATACGCAGTATTTT. This encodes CASSQGGHITDTQYF. This chain connects TRBV7-2 to TRBJ2-3; possible D gene TRBD1, 6 bases. V gave up 5 bases and J gave up 2 bases, with 14 bases separating them. Germline CDR1 and CDR2: SGHTA and FQGNSA. This CDR3 has 15 amino acids.

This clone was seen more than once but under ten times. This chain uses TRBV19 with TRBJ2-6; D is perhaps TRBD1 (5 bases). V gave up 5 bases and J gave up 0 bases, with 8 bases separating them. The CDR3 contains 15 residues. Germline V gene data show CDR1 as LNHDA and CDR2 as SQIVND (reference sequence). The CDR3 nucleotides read TGTGCCAGTAGTCAGGGCCTCTCTGGGGCCAACGTCCTGACTTTC. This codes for CASSQGLSGANVLTF.

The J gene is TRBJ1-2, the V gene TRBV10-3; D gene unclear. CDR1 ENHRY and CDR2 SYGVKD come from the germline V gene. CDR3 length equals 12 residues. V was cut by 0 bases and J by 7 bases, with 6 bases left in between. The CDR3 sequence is CAISESNSGYTF. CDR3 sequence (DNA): TGTGCCATCAGTGAGTCAAATAGTGGCTACACCTTC.

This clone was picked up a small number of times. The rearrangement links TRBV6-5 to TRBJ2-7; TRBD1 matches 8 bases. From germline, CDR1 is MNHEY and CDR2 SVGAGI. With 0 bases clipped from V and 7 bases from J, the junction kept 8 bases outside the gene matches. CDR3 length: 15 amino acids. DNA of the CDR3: TGTGCCAGCAGTTACTCGACGACAGGGGAATGGGAGCAGTACTTC. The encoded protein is CASSYSTTGEWEQYF.

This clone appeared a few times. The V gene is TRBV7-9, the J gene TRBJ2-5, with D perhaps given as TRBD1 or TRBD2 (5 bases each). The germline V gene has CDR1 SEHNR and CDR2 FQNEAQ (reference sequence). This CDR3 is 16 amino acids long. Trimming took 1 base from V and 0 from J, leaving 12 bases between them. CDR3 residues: CASSLERGGYQETQYF. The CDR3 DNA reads TGTGCCAGCAGCTTAGAACGGGGCGGATACCAAGAGACCCAGTACTTC.

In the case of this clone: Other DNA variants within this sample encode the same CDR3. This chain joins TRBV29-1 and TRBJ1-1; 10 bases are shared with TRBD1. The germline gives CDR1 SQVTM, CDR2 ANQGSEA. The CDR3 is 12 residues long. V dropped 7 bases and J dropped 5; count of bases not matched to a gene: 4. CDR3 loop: CSARTGGTEAFF. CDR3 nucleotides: TGCAGCGCCAGGACAGGGGGGACTGAAGCTTTCTTT. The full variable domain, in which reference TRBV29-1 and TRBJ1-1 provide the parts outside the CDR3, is SAVISQKPSRDICQRGTSLTIQCQVDSQVTMMFWYRQQPGQSLTLIATANQGSEATYESGFVIDKFPISRPNLTFSTLTVSNMSPEDSSIYLCSARTGGTEAFFGQGTRLTVV.

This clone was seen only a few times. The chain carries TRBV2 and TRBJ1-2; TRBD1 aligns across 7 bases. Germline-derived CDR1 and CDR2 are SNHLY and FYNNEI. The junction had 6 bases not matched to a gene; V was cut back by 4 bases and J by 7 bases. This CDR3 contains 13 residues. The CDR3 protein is CASSATGTSGYTF. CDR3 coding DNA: TGTGCCAGCAGTGCGACAGGGACAAGTGGCTACACCTTC.

The CDR3 loop is CASSYSGLAGRETQYF. The CDR3, as DNA: TGTGCCAGCAGTTACTCGGGACTAGCGGGGCGAGAGACCCAGTACTTC. The V and J genes are TRBV6-5 and TRBJ2-5; TRBD2 agrees at 13 bases. The CDR3 loop spans 16 amino acids. V trimming: 0 bases; J trimming: 4 bases; junction bases outside the gene matches: 2. From germline, CDR1 is MNHEY and CDR2 SVGAGI.

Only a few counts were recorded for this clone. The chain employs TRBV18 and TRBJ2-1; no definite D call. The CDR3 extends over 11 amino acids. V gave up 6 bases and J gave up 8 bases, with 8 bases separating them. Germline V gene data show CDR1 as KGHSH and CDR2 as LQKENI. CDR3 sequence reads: CASSPVDEQFF. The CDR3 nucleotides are TGTGCCAGCTCCCCGGTAGATGAGCAGTTCTTC.